The rows below give T cell receptor beta chains drawn from one sample of a study of shared clonotypes between healthy human individuals. Using immunoSEQ multiplex PCR, the repertoire was profiled, and TCRdb retains in-frame clones only, with some absent. The sample consists of roughly 2 million clones, around 95% of them appearing once. The sample comprised naive CD4+ T cells sorted from blood. The receptors shown here come from a man aged 18 to 30 in good health. Each CDR3 is given with its conserved first and last residue. The D gene is left open where the match is weak. The listing skips clone size in some rows; elsewhere it reads once, few, many or a size class.

TRBD1	TRBV5-6	once	TRBJ2-7	TGTGCCAGCAGCCGACAGGGGGTCTCCTACGAGCAGTACTTC	CASSRQGVSYEQYF
.	TRBV28	.	TRBJ1-1	TGTGCCAGCAGTTTATTGGGGCCGCCCCCGAGGGCTTTCTTT	CASSLLGPPPRAFF
.	TRBV7-2	once	TRBJ2-1	TGTGCCAGCAGCCTAGGGGCTCAGCAGTTCTTC	CASSLGAQQFF
.	TRBV6-5	.	TRBJ1-2	TGTGCCAGCAGTTCAACCGGGACCGAGGCCCTCTATGGCTACACCTTC	CASSSTGTEALYGYTF
TRBD1	TRBV30	.	TRBJ1-2	TGTGCCTGGAGCTCCGGGACAGGGGCCCATGGCTACACCTTC	CAWSSGTGAHGYTF
TRBD1	TRBV4-1	.	TRBJ1-6	TGCGCCAGCAGCCAGTATAGCGGGACAGGGGTCGATTCACCCCTCCACTTT	CASSQYSGTGVDSPLHF
TRBD1	TRBV18	.	TRBJ1-4	TGTGCCAGCTCACCCCCCGGGACAGCTAATGAAAAACTGTTTTTT	CASSPPGTANEKLFF
.	TRBV29-1	few	TRBJ2-2	TGCAGCGTTGTCATTGGGAACACCGGGGAGCTGTTTTTT	CSVVIGNTGELFF
.	TRBV1	.	TRBJ2-3	TGCACCAGCAGCTTCTCCTCCCCGGGGGGCTTCACAGATACGCAGTATTTT	CTSSFSSPGGFTDTQYF
TRBD1	TRBV6-6	.	TRBJ2-7	TGTGCCAGCAGTTACGGTTACACAGGGGAAGAGCAGTACTTC	CASSYGYTGEEQYF
TRBD2	TRBV19	.	TRBJ2-1	TGTGCCAGTAGTAGTAGCGGGAGTGCCTACAATGAGCAGTTCTTC	CASSSSGSAYNEQFF
.	TRBV19	.	TRBJ2-7	TGTGCCAGTAGTACGCTACAGGACTACGAGCAGTACTTC	CASSTLQDYEQYF
TRBD2	TRBV29-1	.	TRBJ2-3	TGCAGCGCCCGAGCTAGCGGGAGGGCCGGGGGCACAGATACGCAGTATTTT	CSARASGRAGGTDTQYF
.	TRBV6-6	.	TRBJ1-4	TGTGCCAGCAGATCCAGCGGGCCGACTAATGAAAAACTGTTTTTT	CASRSSGPTNEKLFF
.	TRBV7-2	once	TRBJ1-6	TGTGCCAGCAGCTTAGCAACCCTGAGCTCCTATAATTCACCCCTCCACTTT	CASSLATLSSYNSPLHF
.	TRBV27	.	TRBJ1-1	TGTGCCAGCAGTTTAGGGCAGGGTGGGGCCTTGGGGGCCCGACGAGAAGCTTTCTTT	CASSLGQGGALGARREAFF
.	TRBV5-4	.	TRBJ1-1	TGTGCCAGTAAAGGGGGGGGCGGAGTGAACACTGAAGCTTTCTTT	CASKGGGGVNTEAFF
TRBD2	TRBV7-9	.	TRBJ2-1	TGTGCCAGCAGCTTGATGTTAGCGGGAGCGAATGAGCAGTTCTTC	CASSLMLAGANEQFF
.	TRBV5-1	.	TRBJ1-2	TGCGCCAGCAGCCCCCGGGGTTTAGATGGCTACACCTTC	CASSPRGLDGYTF
.	TRBV4-3	.	TRBJ2-7	TGCGCCAGCAGCCAAGAGCAAGCGGGCCTCTACGAGCAGTACTTC	CASSQEQAGLYEQYF
TRBD1	TRBV15	.	TRBJ2-2	TGTGCCACCAGCTGTAGACAGGGTAAGTCCGGGGAGCTGTTTTTT	CATSCRQGKSGELFF
TRBD1	TRBV29-1	.	TRBJ1-3	TGCAGCGTTGATCCCAGGGGGCTTAATGGAAACACCATATATTTT	CSVDPRGLNGNTIYF
.	TRBV6-6	.	TRBJ2-5	TGTGCCAGCAGCCCATGGAGCCAAGAGACCCAGTACTTC	CASSPWSQETQYF
TRBD1	TRBV9	.	TRBJ1-6	TGTGCCAGCAGCGGGGGACAGGGTAATTCACCCCTCCACTTT	CASSGGQGNSPLHF
.	TRBV29-1	.	TRBJ2-5	TGCAGCGTTGTATCCCCGGCGATTATTGAGACCCAGTACTTC	CSVVSPAIIETQYF
TRBD1	TRBV5-6	.	TRBJ1-2	TGTGCCAGCAGCTCTTGGACAGGGAACTATGGCTACACCTTC	CASSSWTGNYGYTF
TRBD2	TRBV6-1	.	TRBJ2-3	TGTGCCAGCAGTGAAAGGCGCGGGGGGTTCGTCCAGACTCCTACGCAGTATTTT	CASSERRGGFVQTPTQYF
TRBD1	TRBV7-9	.	TRBJ2-7	TGTGCCAGCAGCTTGACAGGGGGCCTTTACGAGCAGTACTTC	CASSLTGGLYEQYF
.	TRBV6-1	.	TRBJ1-5	TGTGCCAGCAGTGAAGGGTCAGGGAATAGCAATCAGCCCCAGCATTTT	CASSEGSGNSNQPQHF
TRBD1	TRBV2	.	TRBJ1-1	TGTGCCAGCAGAAGGGACAGGGAGAACACTGAAGCTTTCTTT	CASRRDRENTEAFF
.	TRBV7-2	.	TRBJ1-2	TGTGCCAGCAGCTTTAGCAACTACTATGGCTACACCTTC	CASSFSNYYGYTF
TRBD2	TRBV10-1	.	TRBJ2-5	TGCGCCAGCAGGCGGGAGTCTTGGAAGACCCAGTACTTC	CASRRESWKTQYF
.	TRBV19	.	TRBJ2-7	TGTGCCAGTAGTATGTATGGCGGGAATACCTACGAGCAGTACTTC	CASSMYGGNTYEQYF
TRBD2	TRBV9	.	TRBJ2-3	TGTGCCAGCAGCGTAGAATTAGCGGGACTGCAGTATTTT	CASSVELAGLQYF
TRBD1	TRBV27	.	TRBJ1-4	TGTGCCAGCAGCTCCCGGGACAGGGGAAAGGCTAATGAAAAACTGTTTTTT	CASSSRDRGKANEKLFF
.	TRBV2	.	TRBJ1-5	TGTGCCAGCAGCGAGACCGGACAGCAACGTCCCCAGCATTTT	CASSETGQQRPQHF
TRBD1	TRBV5-6	.	TRBJ2-7	TGTGCCAGCAGCTTCCTTGGGACAGGGTTTGACGAGCAGTACTTC	CASSFLGTGFDEQYF
.	TRBV11-3	.	TRBJ2-5	TGTGCCAGCAGCTTATCTAGGGAGTATCAAGAGACCCAGTACTTC	CASSLSREYQETQYF
.	TRBV18	few	TRBJ2-5	TGTGCCAGCTCACCTTCCGGACCCCCAACTGGGGAGACCCAGTACTTC	CASSPSGPPTGETQYF
.	TRBV12-5	.	TRBJ2-3	TGTGCCCGCTTCGAGACGCCCACAGATACGCAGTATTTT	CARFETPTDTQYF
TRBD2	TRBV5-1	once	TRBJ2-1	TGCGCCAGCAGCTTGGCGCTAGCGGGAGGGTTGAATGAGCAGTTCTTC	CASSLALAGGLNEQFF
TRBD2	TRBV9	.	TRBJ2-1	TGTGCCAGCAGCGTTTCCGGGACTAGCACCCCCAATGAGCAGTTCTTC	CASSVSGTSTPNEQFF
TRBD1	TRBV28	.	TRBJ1-1	TGTGCCAGCAGTTCCCCCTGGACAGGGAGGAACACTGAAGCTTTCTTT	CASSSPWTGRNTEAFF
TRBD1	TRBV7-9	.	TRBJ2-7	TGTGCCAGCAGCAGGGGGACAGGGGGCGAGCAGTACTTC	CASSRGTGGEQYF
.	TRBV11-2	.	TRBJ2-7	TGTGCCAGCAGCTTAGACAGGGAATCGGTCGAGCAGTACTTC	CASSLDRESVEQYF
.	TRBV19	once	TRBJ1-5	TGTGCCAGTAGCAAGGACAGTATTTATCAGCCCCAGCATTTT	CASSKDSIYQPQHF
.	TRBV11-3	.	TRBJ1-2	TGTGCCAGCAGCCCCGGCCCTTATGGGGATTATGGCTACACCTTC	CASSPGPYGDYGYTF
.	TRBV5-4	.	TRBJ2-2	TGTGCCAGCAGCTACATGGGGGGGCCGGGCGGGGAGCTGTTTTTT	CASSYMGGPGGELFF
.	TRBV7-3	once	TRBJ2-3	TGTGCCAGCAGCTTAGTAGGCACAGATACGCAGTATTTT	CASSLVGTDTQYF
TRBD2	TRBV5-1	.	TRBJ2-1	TGCGCCAGCAGCGACGGGACTAGCGGGAGAATAGTAAATGAGCAGTTCTTC	CASSDGTSGRIVNEQFF
.	TRBV6-5	.	TRBJ2-1	TGTGCCAGCAGTCCCTCCCGGGGCTCCTACAATGAGCAGTTCTTC	CASSPSRGSYNEQFF
TRBD1	TRBV2	.	TRBJ1-3	TGTGCCAGCAGTAGACAGGGGTCTGGAAACACCATATATTTT	CASSRQGSGNTIYF
.	TRBV13	.	TRBJ1-4	TGTGCCAGCAGCTTAGCGTTTTCAGGGGAAGAAAAACTGTTTTTT	CASSLAFSGEEKLFF
TRBD1	TRBV5-1	.	TRBJ1-6	TGCGCCAGCAGTAAAGACAGGGAGGGCTCACCCCTCCACTTT	CASSKDREGSPLHF
.	TRBV5-1	.	TRBJ2-3	TGCGCCAGCAGCCCCGGCCGGGGGCCGGGCACAGATACGCAGTATTTT	CASSPGRGPGTDTQYF
.	TRBV7-2	.	TRBJ1-5	TGTGCCAGCAGCTTAGTGTTTATTGGAAGCAATCAGCCCCAGCATTTT	CASSLVFIGSNQPQHF
.	TRBV5-5	.	TRBJ2-7	TGTGCCAGCAGCCGTCTTGATCTTCCGGGGGCCGGCGAGCAGTACTTC	CASSRLDLPGAGEQYF
.	TRBV18	.	TRBJ2-2	TGTGCCAGCTCACCACCTATTGGCAGGGATGGTACCGGGGAGCTGTTTTTT	CASSPPIGRDGTGELFF
.	TRBV5-1	once	TRBJ2-3	TGCGCCAGCAGCGCAGGGACTTATTACGAAGGAACAGATACGCAGTATTTT	CASSAGTYYEGTDTQYF